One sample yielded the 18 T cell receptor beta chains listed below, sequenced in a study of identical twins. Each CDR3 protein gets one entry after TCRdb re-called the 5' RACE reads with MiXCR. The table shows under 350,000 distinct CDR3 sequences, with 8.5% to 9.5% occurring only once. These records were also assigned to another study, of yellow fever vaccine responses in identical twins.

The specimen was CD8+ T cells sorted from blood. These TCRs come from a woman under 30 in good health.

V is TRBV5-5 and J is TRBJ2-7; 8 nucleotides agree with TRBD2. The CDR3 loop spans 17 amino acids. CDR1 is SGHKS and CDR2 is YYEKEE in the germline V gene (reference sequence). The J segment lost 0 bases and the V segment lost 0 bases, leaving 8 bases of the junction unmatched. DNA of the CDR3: TGTGCCAGCAGCTTGGATCTAGCGGGCCTAAGCTCCTACGAGCAGTACTTC. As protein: CASSLDLAGLSSYEQYF.

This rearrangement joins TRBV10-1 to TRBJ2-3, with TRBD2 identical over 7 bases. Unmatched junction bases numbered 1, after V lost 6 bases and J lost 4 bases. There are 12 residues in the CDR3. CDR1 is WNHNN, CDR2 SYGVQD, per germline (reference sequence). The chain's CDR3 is CASRTSSDTQYF. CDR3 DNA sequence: TGCGCCAGCAGGACTAGCTCAGATACGCAGTATTTT.

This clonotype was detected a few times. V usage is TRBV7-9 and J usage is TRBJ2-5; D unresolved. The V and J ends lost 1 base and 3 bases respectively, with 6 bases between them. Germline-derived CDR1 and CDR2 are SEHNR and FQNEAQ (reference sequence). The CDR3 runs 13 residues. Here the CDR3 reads CASSLGSEETQYF. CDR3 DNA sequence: TGTGCCAGCAGCTTAGGTTCAGAAGAGACCCAGTACTTC.

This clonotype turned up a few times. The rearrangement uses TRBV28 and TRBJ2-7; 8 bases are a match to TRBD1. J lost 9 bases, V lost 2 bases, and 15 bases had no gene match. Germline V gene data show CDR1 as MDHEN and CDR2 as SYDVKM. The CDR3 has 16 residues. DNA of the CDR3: TGTGCCAGCAGTTTACTTGGGACAGGCCCTACCGATGGGCAGTACTTC. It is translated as CASSLLGTGPTDGQYF.

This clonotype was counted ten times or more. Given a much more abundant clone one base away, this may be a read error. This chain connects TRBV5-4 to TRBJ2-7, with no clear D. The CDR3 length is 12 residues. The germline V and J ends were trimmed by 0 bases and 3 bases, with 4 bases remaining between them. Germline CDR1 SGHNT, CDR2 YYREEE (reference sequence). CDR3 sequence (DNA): TGTGCCAGCAGCTTGGGGATCTACGAGCAGTACTTC. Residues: CASSLGIYEQYF. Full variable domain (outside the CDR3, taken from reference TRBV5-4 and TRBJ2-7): ETGVTQSPTHLIKTRGQQVTLRCSSQSGHNTVSWYQQALGQGPQFIFQYYREEENGRGNFPPRFSGLQFPNYSSELNVNALELDDSALYLCASSLGIYEQYFGPGTRLTVT.

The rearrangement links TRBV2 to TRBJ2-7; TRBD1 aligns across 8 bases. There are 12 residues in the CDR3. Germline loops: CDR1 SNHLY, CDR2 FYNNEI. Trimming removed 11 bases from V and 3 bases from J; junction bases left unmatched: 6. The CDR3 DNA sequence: TGTGCCGGACGACAGGGGTACTACGAGCAGTACTTC. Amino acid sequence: CAGRQGYYEQYF.

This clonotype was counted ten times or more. The CDR3 region has the DNA TGCGCCAGCAGCCTAGATCCAGGGGAAACTGGGGCCAACGTCCTGACTTTC. Translation gives CASSLDPGETGANVLTF. V usage is TRBV5-1 and J usage is TRBJ2-6; possibly TRBD1 for D (6 bases). The CDR3 length is 17 residues. In germline, CDR1 is SGHRS, CDR2 YFSETQ. Trimming left V 4 bases short and J 2 bases short, with 16 bases between.

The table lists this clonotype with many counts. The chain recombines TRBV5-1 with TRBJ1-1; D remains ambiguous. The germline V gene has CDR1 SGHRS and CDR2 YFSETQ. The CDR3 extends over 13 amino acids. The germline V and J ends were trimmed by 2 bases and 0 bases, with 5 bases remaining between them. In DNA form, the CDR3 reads TGCGCCAGCAGCTTCGGGCTGAACACTGAAGCTTTCTTT. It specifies CASSFGLNTEAFF.

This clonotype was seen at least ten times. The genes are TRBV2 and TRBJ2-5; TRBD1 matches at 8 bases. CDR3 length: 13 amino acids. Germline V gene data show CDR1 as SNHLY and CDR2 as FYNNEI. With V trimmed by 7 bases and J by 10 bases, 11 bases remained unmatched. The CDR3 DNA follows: TGTGCCAGCACCTTGGGTCCAGGGGGCGACCAGTACTTC. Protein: CASTLGPGGDQYF.

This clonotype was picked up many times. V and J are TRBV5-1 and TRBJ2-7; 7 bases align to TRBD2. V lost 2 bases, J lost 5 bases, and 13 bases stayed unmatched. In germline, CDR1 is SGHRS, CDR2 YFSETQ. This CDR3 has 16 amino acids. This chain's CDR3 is CASSFGRDKFLDEQYF. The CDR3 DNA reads TGCGCCAGCAGCTTTGGGAGGGATAAATTTCTGGACGAGCAGTACTTC.

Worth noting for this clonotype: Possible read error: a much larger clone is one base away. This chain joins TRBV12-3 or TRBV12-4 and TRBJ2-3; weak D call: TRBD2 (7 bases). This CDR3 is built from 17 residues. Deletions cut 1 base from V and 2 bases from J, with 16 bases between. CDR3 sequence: CASSLGSWGGATDTQYF. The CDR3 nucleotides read TGTGCCAGCAGTTTAGGTAGTTGGGGGGGGGCCACAGATACGCAGTATTTT.

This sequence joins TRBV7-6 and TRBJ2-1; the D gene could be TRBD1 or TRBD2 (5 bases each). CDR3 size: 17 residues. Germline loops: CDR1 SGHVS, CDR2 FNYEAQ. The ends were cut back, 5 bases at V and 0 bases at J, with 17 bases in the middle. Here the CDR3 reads CASSVSSGTPSYNEQFF. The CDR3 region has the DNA TGTGCCAGCAGCGTAAGCTCCGGGACCCCCTCCTACAATGAGCAGTTCTTC.

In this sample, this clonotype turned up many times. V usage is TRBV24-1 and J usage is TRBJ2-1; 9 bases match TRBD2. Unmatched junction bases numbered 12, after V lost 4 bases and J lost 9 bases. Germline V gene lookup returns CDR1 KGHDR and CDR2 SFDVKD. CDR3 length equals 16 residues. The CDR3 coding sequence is TGTGCCACCAGTGAGCCGCGGGAGGGCCCCATCAGTGAGCAGTTCTTC. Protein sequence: CATSEPREGPISEQFF.

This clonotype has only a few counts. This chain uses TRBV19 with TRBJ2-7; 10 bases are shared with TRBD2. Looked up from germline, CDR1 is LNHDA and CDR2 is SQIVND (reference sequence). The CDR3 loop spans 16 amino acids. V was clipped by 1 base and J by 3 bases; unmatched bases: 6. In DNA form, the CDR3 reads TGTGCCAGTAGTATAGGAGGACTAGCGGAGGGCTACGAGCAGTACTTC. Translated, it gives CASSIGGLAEGYEQYF.

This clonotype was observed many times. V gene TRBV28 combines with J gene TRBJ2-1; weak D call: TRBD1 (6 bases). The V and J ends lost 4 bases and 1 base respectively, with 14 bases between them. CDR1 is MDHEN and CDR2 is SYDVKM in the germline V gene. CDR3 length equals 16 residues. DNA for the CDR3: TGTGCCAGCAGTTCACCGGGACACGAATCCTACAATGAGCAGTTCTTC. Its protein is CASSSPGHESYNEQFF.

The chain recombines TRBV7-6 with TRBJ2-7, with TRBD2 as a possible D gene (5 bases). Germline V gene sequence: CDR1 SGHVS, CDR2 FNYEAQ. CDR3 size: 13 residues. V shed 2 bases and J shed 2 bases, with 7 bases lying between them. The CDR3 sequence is CASSLNGAYEQYF. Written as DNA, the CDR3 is TGTGCCAGCAGCTTAAACGGGGCCTACGAGCAGTACTTC.

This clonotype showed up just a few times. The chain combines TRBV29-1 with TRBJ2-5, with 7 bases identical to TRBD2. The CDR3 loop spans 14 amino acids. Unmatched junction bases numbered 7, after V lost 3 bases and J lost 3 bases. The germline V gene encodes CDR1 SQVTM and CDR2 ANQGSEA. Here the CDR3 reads CSVDAGGIEETQYF. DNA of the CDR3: TGCAGCGTTGATGCCGGGGGGATTGAAGAGACCCAGTACTTC.

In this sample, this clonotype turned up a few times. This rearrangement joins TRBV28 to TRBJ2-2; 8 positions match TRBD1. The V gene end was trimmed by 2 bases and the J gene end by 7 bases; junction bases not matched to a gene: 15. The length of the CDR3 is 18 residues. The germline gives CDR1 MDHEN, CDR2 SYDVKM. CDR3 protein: CASSLINKAGGFDGELFF. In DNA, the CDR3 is TGTGCCAGCAGTTTAATTAATAAGGCAGGGGGCTTTGACGGGGAGCTGTTTTTT.